The present entry profiles one T cell receptor (beta chain) with its context. The target antigen is unknown. The sample comes from a study of cytomegalovirus exposure and HLA in healthy donors. The CDR3 loop spans 14 amino acids. The V gene's germline CDR1 is MRHNA and CDR2 SNTAGT. V gave up 0 bases and J gave up 6 bases, with 9 bases separating them. Study findings and constraints: Later on, an analysis found that several of the most significant clusters appeared to be linked to common viral pathogens, which included parvovirus B19. In vitro checks showed that a few CMV-associated chains really do target CMV antigens. Sequencing probably produced one cluster of sequence variants that were highly shared.

Primers included in the PCR were 60 Vbeta and 13 Jbeta primers. Sequencing was performed with immunoSEQ multiplex PCR; in TCRdb, only in-frame clones are kept and a portion is missing. The profile shows around 100,000 clones, almost 80% of them singletons. V usage is TRBV6-4 and J usage is TRBJ2-1, with D maybe TRBD1 (5 bases). The sequence came from a man aged 50 or older in good health and CMV-seropositive. The sequencing input was PBMCs. DNA for the CDR3: TGTGCCAGCAGTGACTCGCCAGGGTCCAATGAGCAGTTCTTC. Translated: CASSDSPGSNEQFF.